One T cell receptor beta chain is described in this entry. Its specificity is unknown. The sample comes from a study of read filtering for tumor transcriptome and immune sequencing. Overall study: Mean patient age was roughly 70 years, range roughly 40 to 80; 17 male, some 14 female.

Trimming took 8 bases from V and 6 from J; bases not matched to a gene: 12. Germline lookup yields CDR1 LNHDA and CDR2 SQIVND (reference sequence). The CDR3 runs to 15 residues. The study's findings and limits: Sorted CD138-negative bone marrow cells were not purified T cells.

The library was built from around 0.4 ug RNA with molecular barcoded adaptors for alpha/delta and beta/gamma chains. TCRdb redid the calling of the reads with MiXCR, one entry per CDR3 protein. The sample contains tens of thousands of distinct CDR3 sequences, roughly a fifth of which appear only once. The source material was a population of CD138-negative cells sorted from bone marrow. The rearrangement uses TRBV19 and TRBJ2-7; 11 nucleotides align to TRBD1. This TCR was recovered from a donor aged 40 or over with multiple myeloma. The CDR3 sequence: CASLLPGQGEGEQYF. In DNA form, the CDR3 reads TGTGCCAGTCTTTTACCGGGACAGGGGGAGGGCGAGCAGTACTTC. Based on the CDR3 plus reference TRBV19 and TRBJ2-7, the full variable domain is DGGITQSPKYLFRKEGQNVTLSCEQNLNHDAMYWYRQDPGQGLRLIYYSQIVNDFQKGDIAEGYSVSREKKESFPLTVTSAQKNPTAFYLCASLLPGQGEGEQYFGPGTRLTVT.